This T cell receptor (beta chain) was recovered during a study of T-cell reconstitution after alpha-beta-depleted transplantation in children. This CDR3 comprises 15 residues. Germline assignment: CDR1 SGHNT and CDR2 YYREEE (reference sequence). The trim removed 2 bases at V and 4 bases at J, leaving 6 bases unmatched. Molecular barcoding with unique molecular identifiers was used for the TCRbeta library. Via MiXCR, TCRdb re-called the PCR reads, giving one row per CDR3 protein. The sample has over 550,000 distinct CDR3 sequences; over 9.5% are singletons. This clonotype was counted at least ten times.

The sequences come from PBMCs from the stem cell graft donor, collected from the stem cell graft. The chain combines TRBV5-4 with TRBJ2-3; 8 bases match TRBD1. This TCR was sampled from a human donor who donated a stem cell graft to a child with acute myeloid leukemia. The CDR3 spells CASSFDRGRADTQYF. Written as DNA, the CDR3 is TGTGCCAGCAGCTTCGACAGGGGTAGGGCAGATACGCAGTATTTT.